This T cell receptor (beta chain) was sequenced for a study of low-dose radiotherapy and immunotherapy resistance in tumors. First-strand cDNA relied on TRAV- and TRBV-specific primers spanning alpha and beta chains. Using a constant-region primer together with a V-primer adapter, TCRs were subjected to about 18 PCR cycles of amplification. TCRdb itself ran the reads through MiXCR, one entry per CDR3 protein. The data show nearly 60,000 distinct CDR3 sequences, approximately 22% seen once. There are a few counts of this clonotype. Time point given: after trial treatment. Described treatment: LDRT plus nivolumab, ipilimumab, low-dose cyclophosphamide and aspirin (RACIN trial). The germline gives CDR1 MDHEN, CDR2 SYDVKM. The V and J ends lost 2 bases and 5 bases, in that order; junction bases with no gene match: 5. The CDR3 covers 15 residues.

V gene TRBV28 combines with J gene TRBJ2-3, with 9 bases identical to TRBD2. Sequences were derived from PBMCs, sampled after low-dose radiotherapy plus immunotherapy. This clonotype originated in a male donor with prostate cancer. CDR3 loop: CASSLRLTSGDTQYF. In nucleotides, the CDR3 is TGTGCCAGCAGTTTAAGGTTGACTAGCGGAGATACGCAGTATTTT.